One and the same sample provided the 13 T cell receptor beta chains below, sequenced in a study of blood T cell repertoires in COVID-19. Data came from immunoSEQ multiplex PCR; TCRdb stores just in-frame clones and leaves some out. The sample has around 110,000 clones, 82% seen once; the top ten hold about 4.2%. The sample consisted of peripheral blood. Every receptor here comes from a woman in her 70s with acute or convalescent COVID-19.

The J gene is TRBJ2-7, the V gene TRBV25-1, with TRBD1 matching over 7 bases. The J segment lost 2 bases and the V segment lost 4 bases, leaving 5 bases of the junction unmatched. The CDR3 is made up of 14 amino acids. Germline V gives CDR1 MGHDK, CDR2 SYGVNS. In DNA form, the CDR3 reads TGTGCCAGCAGTGGGGACAGCCGCGCCTACGAGCAGTACTTC. Translation: CASSGDSRAYEQYF.

This sequence joins TRBV10-2 and TRBJ2-7; D gene unclear. Per the germline V gene, CDR1 is WSHSY and CDR2 is SAAADI. Trimming cost V 1 base and J 0 bases, with 7 bases left between them. The CDR3 runs to 14 residues. In DNA form, the CDR3 reads TGCGCCAGCAGTGAGTTTAGTAGCTCCTACGAGCAGTACGTC. As protein: CASSEFSSSYEQYV.

The chain combines TRBV5-4 with TRBJ1-1; possibly TRBD1 for D (5 bases). Germline V gene data show CDR1 as SGHNT and CDR2 as YYREEE (reference sequence). Trimming left V 3 bases short and J 1 base short, with 13 bases between. The CDR3 is made up of 15 amino acids. The CDR3 DNA sequence: TGTGCCAGCAGCTGGAACAGGTTGGGGAACACTGAAGCTTTCTTT. This translates into CASSWNRLGNTEAFF. Based on the CDR3 plus reference TRBV5-4 and TRBJ1-1, the full variable domain is ETGVTQSPTHLIKTRGQQVTLRCSSQSGHNTVSWYQQALGQGPQFIFQYYREEENGRGNFPPRFSGLQFPNYSSELNVNALELDDSALYLCASSWNRLGNTEAFFGQGTRLTVV.

This rearrangement joins TRBV29-1 to TRBJ2-7; tentative D call: TRBD2 (6 bases). The CDR3 consists of 13 residues. Trimming pared 3 bases from V and 2 bases from J, leaving 11 bases between. Germline V lookup: CDR1 SQVTM, CDR2 ANQGSEA. CDR3 region: CSVERREPYEQYF. The CDR3 DNA follows: TGCAGCGTTGAGAGGAGGGAACCCTACGAGCAGTACTTC.

This clone appeared a few times. The chain is built from TRBV19 and TRBJ1-4; 7 positions agree with TRBD1. Germline values: CDR1 LNHDA, CDR2 SQIVND (reference sequence). The CDR3 extends over 16 amino acids. Germline trimming cut 2 bases from V and 7 bases from J; bases unmatched to any gene: 10. In DNA, the CDR3 is TGTGCCAGTAGTATACCAGGGGGATTTGGGAGTGAAAAACTGTTTTTT. This sequence encodes CASSIPGGFGSEKLFF.

The rearrangement uses TRBV6-5 and TRBJ1-1; the D is unclear. This CDR3 region has 12 residues. The germline V gene encodes CDR1 MNHEY and CDR2 SVGAGI. V was shortened by 4 bases and J by 11 bases, with 14 bases between the two germline ends. CDR3 bases: TGTGCCAGCAGTTCCCCGGGAGTTCGGGCTTTCTTT. Its protein is CASSSPGVRAFF.

CDR3 DNA: TGTGCCAGCAGCCCAGAGGCTAGCGGGGGGGCCCATGAGCAGTTCTTC. Residues: CASSPEASGGAHEQFF. This chain connects TRBV7-9 to TRBJ2-1; the match to TRBD2 covers 12 bases. The CDR3 runs 16 residues. Germline CDR1 is SEHNR and CDR2 is FQNEAQ (reference sequence). The V and J ends lost 5 bases and 8 bases, in that order; junction bases with no gene match: 10.

The gene calls are TRBV30 and TRBJ1-1; a weak D match, TRBD1 (6 bases). Trimming took 3 bases from V and 4 from J, leaving 15 bases between them. Germline lookup yields CDR1 GTSNPN and CDR2 SVGIG (reference sequence). The CDR3 runs to 14 residues. The CDR3 region is CAWSLTGWSTEAFF. The DNA for the CDR3 is TGTGCCTGGAGCCTTACAGGGTGGAGCACTGAAGCTTTCTTT.

This sequence joins TRBV7-8 and TRBJ2-7; TRBD2 agrees at 7 bases. CDR1 is SGHVS, CDR2 FQNEAQ, per germline. After removal of 5 bases from V and 2 bases from J, the junction contained 9 bases not matched to a gene. The CDR3 is 15 amino acids. The CDR3 coding sequence is TGTGCCAGCAGCCTCGAGCGGGGTGGGCCCTACGAGCAGTACTTC. It codes for CASSLERGGPYEQYF.

The sample holds a few counts of this clone. This rearrangement joins TRBV5-1 to TRBJ1-4; perhaps TRBD1 as D (6 bases). The CDR3 has 14 residues. V was shortened by 5 bases and J by 4 bases, with 12 bases between the two germline ends. Germline V gene lookup returns CDR1 SGHRS and CDR2 YFSETQ. This CDR3 reads CASRGDRSNEKLFF. In DNA form, the CDR3 reads TGCGCCAGCAGGGGAGACAGGAGTAATGAAAAACTGTTTTTT.

The chain is built from TRBV5-1 and TRBJ2-2; 7 nucleotides agree with TRBD1. This CDR3 spans 17 amino acids. Looked up from germline, CDR1 is SGHRS and CDR2 is YFSETQ. J gave up 3 bases and V 4 bases, and 12 bases lay outside the gene matches. The CDR3 coding sequence is TGCGCCAGCAGCCATGCTCGACAGGGACGGGACACCGGGGAGCTGTTTTTT. It specifies CASSHARQGRDTGELFF. Supplemented by reference TRBV5-1 and TRBJ2-2, the full variable domain reads KAGVTQTPRYLIKTRGQQVTLSCSPISGHRSVSWYQQTPGQGLQFLFEYFSETQRNKGNFPGRFSGRQFSNSRSEMNVSTLELGDSALYLCASSHARQGRDTGELFFGEGSRLTVL.

The V gene is TRBV15, the J gene TRBJ2-5; 7 positions agree with TRBD1. Trimming at V came to 3 bases and at J to 0 bases, leaving 1 base not matched to a gene. The CDR3 totals 14 residues. Germline V gene data show CDR1 as LNHNV and CDR2 as YYDKDF (reference sequence). CDR3 sequence reads: CATSRGTDQETQYF. CDR3 bases: TGTGCCACCAGCAGGGGGACAGACCAAGAGACCCAGTACTTC.

The CDR3: CASSHLADTQYF. The CDR3 coding sequence is TGTGCCAGCAGCCATTTAGCAGATACGCAGTATTTT. J is TRBJ2-3 and V is TRBV7-2; D is ambiguous. Trimming took 5 bases from V and 4 from J, leaving 7 bases between them. Germline-derived CDR1 and CDR2 are SGHTA and FQGNSA. This CDR3 has 12 residues.